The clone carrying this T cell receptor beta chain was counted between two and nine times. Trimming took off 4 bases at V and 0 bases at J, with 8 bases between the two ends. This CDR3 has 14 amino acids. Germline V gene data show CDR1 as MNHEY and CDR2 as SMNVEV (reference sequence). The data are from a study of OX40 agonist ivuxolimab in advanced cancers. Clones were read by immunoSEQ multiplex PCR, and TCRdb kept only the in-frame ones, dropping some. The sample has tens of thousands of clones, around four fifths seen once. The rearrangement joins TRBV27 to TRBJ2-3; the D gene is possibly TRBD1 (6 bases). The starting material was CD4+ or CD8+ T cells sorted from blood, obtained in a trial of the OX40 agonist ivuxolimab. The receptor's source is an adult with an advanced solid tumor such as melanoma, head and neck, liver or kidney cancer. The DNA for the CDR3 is TGTGCCAGCAGTTCGGACAGAAGCACAGATACGCAGTATTTT. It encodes CASSSDRSTDTQYF.